This T cell receptor (beta chain) was identified during a study of shared clonotypes between healthy human individuals. Study-wide background: The cohort comprised a couple of women and a few men. Their ages spanned 18 to 49 years. Each donor had three CD4 naive, three CD4 memory, two CD8 naive and one CD8 memory plate.

The V segment lost 2 bases and the J segment 2 bases; nucleotides outside the gene matches: 4. The CDR3 length is 14 residues. The germline gives CDR1 SGHKS, CDR2 YYEKEE (reference sequence). Deep-level settings were used for running the assay. Repertoires were generated with immunoSEQ multiplex PCR, while TCRdb's copy carries only in-frame clones and drops some. The data hold over a million clones, with 95% to 99% observed a single time. The V and J genes are TRBV5-5 and TRBJ2-7, with 7 bases fitting TRBD1. The specimen sequenced was naive CD4+ T cells sorted from blood. Regarding subset: CD45RA+ positively selected. This clonotype was sampled from a man aged 30-40 years in good health. Written as DNA, the CDR3 is TGTGCCAGCAGCTTAGGACAGGCAACCTACGAGCAGTACTTC. Amino acid sequence: CASSLGQATYEQYF.